This T cell receptor beta chain was recorded in a study of T cell responses to AZD1222 COVID-19 vaccine. Study-wide context: The study pooled second doses at about 4 or about 12 weeks.

In the case of this clone: Its antigen is undetermined.

The assay was immunoSEQ multiplex PCR, and TCRdb's table has in-frame clones only and misses some. There are 100,000 or so clones in the sample; around 94% occur only once, and approximately 2.2% lies in the top ten. Looked up from germline, CDR1 is LGHNA and CDR2 is YSLEER. CDR3 length: 15 residues. Trimming stripped 2 bases from V and 11 bases from J, with 16 bases between. Points from the study as a whole: Donors skewed white British and female; clonal diversity was possibly underestimated.

The chain couples TRBV4-3 to TRBJ1-6; a weak D match, TRBD1 (6 bases). Specimen: peripheral blood, collected on day 0 of AZD1222 vaccination. The receptor was derived from an adult in good health. The CDR3 DNA is TGCGCCAGCAGCCAAACTGACAGGTCCCCTACACCCCTCCACTTT. Translating gives CASSQTDRSPTPLHF.